Listed below are T cell receptor beta chains from one sample, sequenced in a study of post-analysis software for immune sequencing data. One entry per CDR3 protein results from TCRdb running MiXCR on the PCR reads. The sample has about 400,000 distinct CDR3 sequences, about a third seen once; the top ten hold around an eighth. Specimen: blood. The receptor source for this set is a girl aged 10 to 17 with multiple sclerosis. Each CDR3 is given with its conserved first and last residue. Fields, in order: V gene, clone size, D gene, J gene, CDR3 DNA, CDR3 protein. The D gene is left open where the match is weak. Clone sizes are given selectively: once, few, many, or a class where the clone is expanded.

>TRBV20-1|few|TRBD2|TRBJ2-7
TGCAGTGCTAGACCGTCACTAGCGGGGTCCTACGAGCAGTACTTC
CSARPSLAGSYEQYF
>TRBV12-3/TRBV12-4|NA|TRBD2|TRBJ2-7
TGTGCCAGCAGTGTGGGACTAGCGGGGGGCTCCTACGAGCAGTACTTC
CASSVGLAGGSYEQYF
>TRBV20-1|NA|TRBD2|TRBJ2-3
TGCAGTGCCCGCCCGTCGGGTAGCGGGGGGGCTTGGGTCACAGATACGCAGTATTTT
CSARPSGSGGAWVTDTQYF
>TRBV11-2|NA|NA|TRBJ2-5
TGTGCCAGCCGCTCGATACAGGGGAGGGAGACCCAGTACTTC
CASRSIQGRETQYF
>TRBV4-1|NA|TRBD2|TRBJ2-3
TGCGCCAGCAGCCAAATAGTTTCCGGGACTAGTATCGGAGATACGCAGTATTTT
CASSQIVSGTSIGDTQYF
>TRBV3-1|NA|NA|TRBJ1-5
TGTGCCAGCAGCCAAACGACCACAGGATATCAGCCCCAGCATTTT
CASSQTTTGYQPQHF
>TRBV7-2|NA|TRBD1|TRBJ1-2
TGTGCCAGCAGCTCCGACAGGGGGGACTATGGCCACACCTTC
CASSSDRGDYGHTF
>TRBV5-1|NA|NA|TRBJ2-1
TGCGCCAGCAGCTCGGCGGCCCAGGGTACTAACCTAGGTGAGCAGTTCTTC
CASSSAAQGTNLGEQFF
>TRBV6-2/TRBV6-3|once|NA|TRBJ2-7
TGTGCCAGCGGTTACGGGCAGATCTACGAGCAGTACTTC
CASGYGQIYEQYF
>TRBV20-1|few|NA|TRBJ2-1
TGCAGTGCTAGTACTGGGAATGAGCAGTTCTTC
CSASTGNEQFF
>TRBV11-2|NA|NA|TRBJ2-1
TGTGCCAGCAGCCCGGCGTGGGGGAGGAATGAGCAGTTCTTC
CASSPAWGRNEQFF
>TRBV9|NA|NA|TRBJ2-1
TGTGCCAGCAGCGTACTCCCGGACAGCTTCAATGAGCAGTTCTTC
CASSVLPDSFNEQFF
>TRBV11-3|NA|NA|TRBJ2-1
TGTGCCAGCAGCTCCCTTTTTACTGAGCAGTTCTTC
CASSSLFTEQFF
>TRBV7-3|NA|NA|TRBJ1-1
TGTGCCAGCAGCTTAATGGGATTACTGGCAGGAGACACTGAAGCTTTCTTT
CASSLMGLLAGDTEAFF
>TRBV7-9|NA|NA|TRBJ2-1
TGTGCCAGCAGCGGCGCGGTCAATGAGCAGTTCTTC
CASSGAVNEQFF
>TRBV7-2|NA|NA|TRBJ2-3
TGTGCCAGCAGCTTAGGGGAGGATACGCAGTATTTT
CASSLGEDTQYF
>TRBV19|NA|NA|TRBJ2-7
TGTGCCAGTAGTATGTCCAGTAACTCCTACGAGCAGTACTTC
CASSMSSNSYEQYF
>TRBV7-2|NA|NA|TRBJ1-2
TGTGCCAGCAGCTTAGAGTCTGACGGGAACTATGGCTACACCTTC
CASSLESDGNYGYTF
>TRBV7-2|few|NA|TRBJ2-3
TGTGCCAGCAGCTTACCGGACTACCTCTTCACAGATACGCAGTATTTT
CASSLPDYLFTDTQYF